This TCR beta chain was sequenced for a study of identical twins. A universal primer site was created by template switching, with the cDNA bearing unique molecular identifiers. TCRdb re-analysed the 5' RACE reads in MiXCR, keeping a single row per CDR3 protein. Of about 660,000 distinct CDR3 sequences listed, less than 10% are singletons. This CDR3 region has 14 residues. Germline V gene lookup returns CDR1 KGHSH and CDR2 LQKENI. Trimming removed 2 bases from V and 3 bases from J, with 10 bases in between. Study observations and caveats: The authors noted that invariant MAIT and iNKT cells could partly confound zero-insertion analyses. Cord blood's abundant beta clonotypes had fewer insertions, unlike memory repertoires.

This clonotype was seen many times. Its specificity is unknown. Another study also made use of these data, one on yellow fever vaccine responses in identical twins. That paper adds: Twins reportedly showed a vaccine T cell response that seemed partly convergent and partly personalized.

The genes are TRBV18 and TRBJ1-1; D may be TRBD1 (6 bases). The sequence was collected from a woman under 30 in good health. The source material was PBMCs. CDR3 DNA: TGTGCCAGCTCACCAATAGGGGGTTACACTGAAGCTTTCTTT. This translates into CASSPIGGYTEAFF.